This T cell receptor beta chain was sequenced during a study of T cell responses to AZD1222 COVID-19 vaccine. The junction had 4 bases not matched to a gene; V was cut back by 7 bases and J by 7 bases. Germline loops: CDR1 SGHNT, CDR2 YYREEE (reference sequence). The CDR3 totals 14 residues. Using immunoSEQ multiplex PCR, the repertoire was profiled, and TCRdb retains in-frame clones only, with some absent. The sample has tens of thousands of clones; over 75% are singletons. This rearrangement joins TRBV5-4 to TRBJ2-2; 13 bases are shared with TRBD2. This sequence was found in an adult who received the AZD1222 COVID-19 vaccine. The material was peripheral blood, obtained 28 days after the second AZD1222 dose. CDR3 in DNA: TGTGCCAGCGGGACTAGCGGGGTTAACGGGGAGCTGTTTTTT. Its translation: CASGTSGVNGELFF.